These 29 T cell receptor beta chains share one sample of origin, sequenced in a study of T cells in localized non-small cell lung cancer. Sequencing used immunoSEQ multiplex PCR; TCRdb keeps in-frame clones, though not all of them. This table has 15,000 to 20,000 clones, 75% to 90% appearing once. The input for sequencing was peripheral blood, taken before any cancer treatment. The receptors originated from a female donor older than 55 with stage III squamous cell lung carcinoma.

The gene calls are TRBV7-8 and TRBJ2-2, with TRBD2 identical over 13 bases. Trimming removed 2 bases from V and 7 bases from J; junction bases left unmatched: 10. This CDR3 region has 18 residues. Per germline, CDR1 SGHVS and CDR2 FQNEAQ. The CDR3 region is CASSLKFGTSGVSGELFF. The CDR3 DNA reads TGTGCCAGCAGCTTAAAATTTGGGACTAGCGGGGTTAGCGGGGAGCTGTTTTTT.

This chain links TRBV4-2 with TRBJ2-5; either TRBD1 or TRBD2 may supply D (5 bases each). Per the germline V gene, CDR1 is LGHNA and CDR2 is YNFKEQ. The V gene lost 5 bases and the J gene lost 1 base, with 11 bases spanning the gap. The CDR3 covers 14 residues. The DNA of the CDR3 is TGTGCCAGCAGCAGCCCGGGACGCCAAGAGACCCAGTACTTC. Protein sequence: CASSSPGRQETQYF.

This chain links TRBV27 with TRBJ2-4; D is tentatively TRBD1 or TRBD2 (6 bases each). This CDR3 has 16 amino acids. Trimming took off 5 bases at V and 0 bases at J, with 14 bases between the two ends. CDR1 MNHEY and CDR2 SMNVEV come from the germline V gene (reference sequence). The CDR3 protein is CASSLRGVLAKNIQYF. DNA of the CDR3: TGTGCCAGCAGTCTGAGGGGGGTTCTAGCCAAAAACATTCAGTACTTC.

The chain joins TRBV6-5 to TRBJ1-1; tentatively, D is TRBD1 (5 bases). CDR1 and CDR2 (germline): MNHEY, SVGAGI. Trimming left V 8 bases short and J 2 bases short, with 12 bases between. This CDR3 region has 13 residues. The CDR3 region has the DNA TGTGCCAGCTCCGAGGGGACTAACACTGAAGCTTTCTTT. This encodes CASSEGTNTEAFF.

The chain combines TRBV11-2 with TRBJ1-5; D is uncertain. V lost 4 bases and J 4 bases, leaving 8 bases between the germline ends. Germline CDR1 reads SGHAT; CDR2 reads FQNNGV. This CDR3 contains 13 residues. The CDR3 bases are TGTGCCAGCAGCTCCGACGGAAATCAGCCCCAGCATTTT. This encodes CASSSDGNQPQHF.

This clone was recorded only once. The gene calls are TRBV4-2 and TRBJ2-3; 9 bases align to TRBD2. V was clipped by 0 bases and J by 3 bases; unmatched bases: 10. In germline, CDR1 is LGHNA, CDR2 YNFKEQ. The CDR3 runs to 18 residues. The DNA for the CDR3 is TGTGCCAGCAGCCAAGAAGGCCGGGGACTAGCAGTTACAGATACGCAGTATTTT. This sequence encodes CASSQEGRGLAVTDTQYF.

CDR3 DNA: TGTGCCAGCAGCCAAGAGACAGGGTTCGGCAATCAGCCCCAGCATTTT. Translating gives CASSQETGFGNQPQHF. The J gene is TRBJ1-5, the V gene TRBV4-2; 7 positions agree with TRBD1. Germline CDR1 and CDR2: LGHNA and YNFKEQ. This CDR3 region has 16 residues. V lost 0 bases, J lost 2 bases, and 4 bases stayed unmatched.

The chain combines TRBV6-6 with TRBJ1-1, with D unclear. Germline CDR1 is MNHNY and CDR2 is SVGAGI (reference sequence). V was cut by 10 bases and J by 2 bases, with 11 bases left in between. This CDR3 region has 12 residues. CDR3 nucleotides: TGTGCCACAGGACCGACAAACACTGAAGCTTTCTTT. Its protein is CATGPTNTEAFF.

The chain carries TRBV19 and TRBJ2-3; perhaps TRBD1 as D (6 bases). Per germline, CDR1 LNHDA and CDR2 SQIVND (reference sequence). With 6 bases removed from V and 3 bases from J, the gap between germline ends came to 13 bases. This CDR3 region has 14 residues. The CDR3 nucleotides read TGTGCCAGTAGAGAGACAGGACAAACAGATACGCAGTATTTT. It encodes CASRETGQTDTQYF.

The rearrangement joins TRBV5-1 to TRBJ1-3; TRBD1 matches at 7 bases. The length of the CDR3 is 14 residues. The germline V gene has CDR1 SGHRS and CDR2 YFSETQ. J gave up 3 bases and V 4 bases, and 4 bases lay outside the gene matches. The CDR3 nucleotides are TGCGCCAGCAGCGAACCAGGGGGTGGAAACACCATATATTTT. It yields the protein CASSEPGGGNTIYF.

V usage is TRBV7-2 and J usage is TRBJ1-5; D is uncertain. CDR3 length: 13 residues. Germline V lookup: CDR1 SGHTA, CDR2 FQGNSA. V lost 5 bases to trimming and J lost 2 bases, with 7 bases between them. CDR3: CASSVRGNQPQHF. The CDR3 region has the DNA TGTGCCAGCAGCGTTAGGGGCAATCAGCCCCAGCATTTT.

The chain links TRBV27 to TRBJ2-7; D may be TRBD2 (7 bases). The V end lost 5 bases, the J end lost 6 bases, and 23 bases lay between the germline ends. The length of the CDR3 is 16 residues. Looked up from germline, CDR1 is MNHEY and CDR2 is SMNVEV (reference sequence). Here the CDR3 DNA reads TGTGCCAGCAGTCCTAGGGCGGGGGCCGTGCACTCCGAGCAGTACTTC. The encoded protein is CASSPRAGAVHSEQYF.

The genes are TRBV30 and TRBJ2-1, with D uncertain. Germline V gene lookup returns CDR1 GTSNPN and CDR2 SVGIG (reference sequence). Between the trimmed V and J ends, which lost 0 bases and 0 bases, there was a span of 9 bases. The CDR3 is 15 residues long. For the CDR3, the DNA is TGTGCCTGGAGTGTACCCCCTACCTCCTACAATGAGCAGTTCTTC. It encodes CAWSVPPTSYNEQFF.

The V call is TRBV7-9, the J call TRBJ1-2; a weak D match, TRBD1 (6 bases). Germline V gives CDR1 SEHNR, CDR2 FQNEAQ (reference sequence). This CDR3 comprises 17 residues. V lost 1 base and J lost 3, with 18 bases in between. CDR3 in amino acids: CASSLGDPGQGYYGYTF. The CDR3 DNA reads TGTGCCAGCAGCTTAGGAGATCCGGGGCAGGGGTACTATGGCTACACCTTC.

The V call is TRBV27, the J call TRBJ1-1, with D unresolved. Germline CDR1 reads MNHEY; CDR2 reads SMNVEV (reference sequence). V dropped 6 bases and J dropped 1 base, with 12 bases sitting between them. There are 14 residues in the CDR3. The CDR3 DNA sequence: TGTGCCAGCAGCCTCCGCGGAGGGAACACTGAAGCTTTCTTT. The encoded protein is CASSLRGGNTEAFF.

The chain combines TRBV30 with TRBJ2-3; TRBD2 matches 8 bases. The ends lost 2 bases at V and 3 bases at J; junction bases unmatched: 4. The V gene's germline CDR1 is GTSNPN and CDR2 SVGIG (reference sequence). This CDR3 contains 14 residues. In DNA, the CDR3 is TGTGCCTGGAGTAAGGTAGCGGGAACAGATACGCAGTATTTT. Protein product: CAWSKVAGTDTQYF.

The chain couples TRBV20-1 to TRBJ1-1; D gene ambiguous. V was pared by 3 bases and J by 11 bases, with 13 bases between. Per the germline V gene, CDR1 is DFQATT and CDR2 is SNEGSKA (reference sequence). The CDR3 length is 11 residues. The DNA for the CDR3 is TGCAGTGCTAGTGACAACGTAGGGGCTTTCTTT. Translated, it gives CSASDNVGAFF.

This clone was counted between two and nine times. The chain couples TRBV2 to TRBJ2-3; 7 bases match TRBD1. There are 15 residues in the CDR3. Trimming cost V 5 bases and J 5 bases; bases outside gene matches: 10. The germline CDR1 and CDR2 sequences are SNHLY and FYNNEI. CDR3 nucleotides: TGTGCCAGCAGTCCGACAGGGAATCCCCTAGATACGCAGTATTTT. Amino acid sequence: CASSPTGNPLDTQYF.

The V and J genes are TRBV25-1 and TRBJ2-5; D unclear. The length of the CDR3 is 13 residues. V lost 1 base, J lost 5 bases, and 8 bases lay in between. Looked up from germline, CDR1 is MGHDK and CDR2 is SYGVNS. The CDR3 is CASSELWGETQYF. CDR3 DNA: TGTGCCAGCAGTGAATTGTGGGGTGAGACCCAGTACTTC. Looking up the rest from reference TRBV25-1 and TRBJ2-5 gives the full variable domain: EADIYQTPRYLVIGTGKKITLECSQTMGHDKMYWYQQDPGMELHLIHYSYGVNSTEKGDLSSESTVSRIRTEHFPLTLESARPSHTSQYLCASSELWGETQYFGPGTRLLVL.

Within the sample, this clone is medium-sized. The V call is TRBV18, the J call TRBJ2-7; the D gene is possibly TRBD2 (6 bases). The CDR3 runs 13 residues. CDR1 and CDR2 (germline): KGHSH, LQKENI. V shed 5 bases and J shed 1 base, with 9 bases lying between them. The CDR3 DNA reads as TGTGCCAGCTCAGGCGGGAATTCCTACGAGCAGTACTTC. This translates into CASSGGNSYEQYF.

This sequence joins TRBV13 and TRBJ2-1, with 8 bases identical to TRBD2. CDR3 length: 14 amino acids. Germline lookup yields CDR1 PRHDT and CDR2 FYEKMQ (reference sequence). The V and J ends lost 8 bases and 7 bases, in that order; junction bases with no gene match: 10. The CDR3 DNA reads TGTGCCAGCGTTCGGCGGGGGGCGGGGAATGAGCAGTTCTTC. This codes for CASVRRGAGNEQFF.

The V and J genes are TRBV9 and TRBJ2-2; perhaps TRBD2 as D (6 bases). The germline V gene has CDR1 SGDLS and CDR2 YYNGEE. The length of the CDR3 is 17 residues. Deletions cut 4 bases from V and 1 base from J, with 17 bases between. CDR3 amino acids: CASSPRGSSGNTGELFF. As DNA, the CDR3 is TGTGCCAGCAGCCCCCGGGGGAGTAGCGGGAACACCGGGGAGCTGTTTTTT.

The chain's CDR3 is CASSLDRGVADTQYF. CDR3 in DNA: TGTGCCAGCAGCTTAGACAGGGGAGTAGCAGATACGCAGTATTTT. The chain couples TRBV7-2 to TRBJ2-3; 7 bases fit TRBD1. J was trimmed by 4 bases and V by 1 base; bases with no gene match: 5. Germline V gives CDR1 SGHTA, CDR2 FQGNSA. The CDR3 has 15 residues.

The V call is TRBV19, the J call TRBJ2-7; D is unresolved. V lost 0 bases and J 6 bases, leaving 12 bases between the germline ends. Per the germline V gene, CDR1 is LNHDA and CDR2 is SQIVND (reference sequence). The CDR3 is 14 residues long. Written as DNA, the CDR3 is TGTGCCAGTAGTATAGATTTGGGTTTGGGCGAGCAGTACTTC. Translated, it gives CASSIDLGLGEQYF. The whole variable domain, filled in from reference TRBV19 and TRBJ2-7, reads DGGITQSPKYLFRKEGQNVTLSCEQNLNHDAMYWYRQDPGQGLRLIYYSQIVNDFQKGDIAEGYSVSREKKESFPLTVTSAQKNPTAFYLCASSIDLGLGEQYFGPGTRLTVT.

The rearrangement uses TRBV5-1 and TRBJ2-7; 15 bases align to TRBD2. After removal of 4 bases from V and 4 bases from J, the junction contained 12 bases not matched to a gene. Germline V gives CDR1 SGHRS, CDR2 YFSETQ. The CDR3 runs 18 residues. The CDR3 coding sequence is TGCGCCAGCAGCCTGGGACTAGCGGGGGGCCGGCCTTGGTACGAGCAGTACTTC. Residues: CASSLGLAGGRPWYEQYF.

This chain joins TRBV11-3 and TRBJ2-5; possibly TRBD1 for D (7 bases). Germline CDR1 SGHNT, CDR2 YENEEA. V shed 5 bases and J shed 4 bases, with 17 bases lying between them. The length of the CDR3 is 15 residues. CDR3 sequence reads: CASSAGTGETETQYF. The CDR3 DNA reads TGTGCCAGCAGCGCGGGAACAGGGGAAACAGAGACCCAGTACTTC.

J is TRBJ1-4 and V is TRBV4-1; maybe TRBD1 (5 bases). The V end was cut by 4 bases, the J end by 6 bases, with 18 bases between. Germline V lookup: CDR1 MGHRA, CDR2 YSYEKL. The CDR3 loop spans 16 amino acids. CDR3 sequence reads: CASSREVGGRDEKLFF. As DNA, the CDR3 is TGCGCCAGCAGCCGGGAAGTGGGGGGTAGAGATGAAAAACTGTTTTTT.

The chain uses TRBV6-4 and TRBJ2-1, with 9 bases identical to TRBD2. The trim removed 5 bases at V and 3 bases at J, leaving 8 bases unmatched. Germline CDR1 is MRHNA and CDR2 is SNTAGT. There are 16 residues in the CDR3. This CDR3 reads CASSPSSGVDYNEQFF. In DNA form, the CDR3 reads TGTGCCAGCAGTCCCTCTAGCGGGGTGGACTACAATGAGCAGTTCTTC.

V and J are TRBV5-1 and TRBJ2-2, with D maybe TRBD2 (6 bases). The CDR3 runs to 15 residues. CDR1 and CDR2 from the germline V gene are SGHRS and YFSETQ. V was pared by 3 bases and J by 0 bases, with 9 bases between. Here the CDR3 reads CASSSGTSNTGELFF. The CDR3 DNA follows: TGCGCCAGCAGCTCTGGGACTTCGAACACCGGGGAGCTGTTTTTT.